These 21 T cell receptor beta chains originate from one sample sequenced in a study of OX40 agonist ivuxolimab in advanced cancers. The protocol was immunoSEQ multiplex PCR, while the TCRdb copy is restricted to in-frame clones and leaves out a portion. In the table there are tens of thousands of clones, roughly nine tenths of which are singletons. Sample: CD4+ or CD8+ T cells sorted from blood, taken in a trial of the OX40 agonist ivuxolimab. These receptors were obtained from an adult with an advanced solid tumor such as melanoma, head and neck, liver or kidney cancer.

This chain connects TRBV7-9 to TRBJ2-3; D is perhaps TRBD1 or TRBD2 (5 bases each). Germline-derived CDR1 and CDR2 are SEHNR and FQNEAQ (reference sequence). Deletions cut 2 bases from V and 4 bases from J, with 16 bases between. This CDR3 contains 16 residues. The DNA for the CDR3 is TGTGCCAGCAGCTTAATTTCGGGGCAGGGATCAGATACGCAGTATTTT. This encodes CASSLISGQGSDTQYF.

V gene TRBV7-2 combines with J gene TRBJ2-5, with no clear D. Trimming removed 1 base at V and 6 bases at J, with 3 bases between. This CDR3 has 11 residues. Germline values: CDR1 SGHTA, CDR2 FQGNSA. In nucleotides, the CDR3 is TGTGCCAGCAGCTTAGTTCAGACCCAGTACTTC. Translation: CASSLVQTQYF.

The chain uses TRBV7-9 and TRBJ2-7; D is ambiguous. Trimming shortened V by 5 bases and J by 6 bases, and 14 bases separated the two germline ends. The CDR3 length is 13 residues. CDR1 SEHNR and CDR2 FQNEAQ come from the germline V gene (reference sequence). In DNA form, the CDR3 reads TGTGCCAGCAGCCGGACGGCTATACCCGAGCAGTACTTC. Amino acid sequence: CASSRTAIPEQYF.

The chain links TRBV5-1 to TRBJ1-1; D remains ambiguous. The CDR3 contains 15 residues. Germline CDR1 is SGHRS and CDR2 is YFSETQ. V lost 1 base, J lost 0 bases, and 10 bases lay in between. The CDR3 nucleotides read TGCGCCAGCAGCTTGACCGGACCCATGAACACTGAAGCTTTCTTT. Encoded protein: CASSLTGPMNTEAFF.

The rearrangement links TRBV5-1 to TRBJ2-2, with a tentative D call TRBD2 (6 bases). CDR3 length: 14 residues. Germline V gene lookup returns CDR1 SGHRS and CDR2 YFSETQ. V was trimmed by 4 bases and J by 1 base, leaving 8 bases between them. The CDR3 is CASSPGRNTGELFF. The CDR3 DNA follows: TGCGCCAGCAGCCCCGGGAGGAACACCGGGGAGCTGTTTTTT. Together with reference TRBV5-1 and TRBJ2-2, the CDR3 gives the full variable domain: KAGVTQTPRYLIKTRGQQVTLSCSPISGHRSVSWYQQTPGQGLQFLFEYFSETQRNKGNFPGRFSGRQFSNSRSEMNVSTLELGDSALYLCASSPGRNTGELFFGEGSRLTVL.

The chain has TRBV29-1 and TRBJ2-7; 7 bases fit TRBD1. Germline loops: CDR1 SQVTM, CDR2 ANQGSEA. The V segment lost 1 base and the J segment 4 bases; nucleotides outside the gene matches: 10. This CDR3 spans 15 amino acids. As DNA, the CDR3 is TGCAGCGTTGAAGTGTTAGGGACAGTGAAATACGAGCAGTACTTC. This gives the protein CSVEVLGTVKYEQYF.

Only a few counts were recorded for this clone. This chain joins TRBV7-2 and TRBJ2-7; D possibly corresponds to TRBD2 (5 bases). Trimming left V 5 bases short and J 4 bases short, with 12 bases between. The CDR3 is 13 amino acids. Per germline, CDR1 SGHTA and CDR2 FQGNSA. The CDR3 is CASSTTGRYEQYF. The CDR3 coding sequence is TGTGCCAGCAGCACGACGGGGAGATACGAGCAGTACTTC.

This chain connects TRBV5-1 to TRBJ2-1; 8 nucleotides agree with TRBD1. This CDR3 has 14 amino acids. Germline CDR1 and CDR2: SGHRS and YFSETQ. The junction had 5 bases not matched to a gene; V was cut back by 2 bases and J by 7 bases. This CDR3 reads CASSLLRQGNEQFF. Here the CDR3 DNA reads TGCGCCAGCAGCTTACTGAGACAGGGGAATGAGCAGTTCTTC.

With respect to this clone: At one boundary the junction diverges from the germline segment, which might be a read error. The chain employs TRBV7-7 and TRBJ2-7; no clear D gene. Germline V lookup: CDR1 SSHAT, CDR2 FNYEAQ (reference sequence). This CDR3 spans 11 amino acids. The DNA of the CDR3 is TGTGCTAGCACGTCGGTCTACGAGCAGTACTTC. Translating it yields CASTSVYEQYF.

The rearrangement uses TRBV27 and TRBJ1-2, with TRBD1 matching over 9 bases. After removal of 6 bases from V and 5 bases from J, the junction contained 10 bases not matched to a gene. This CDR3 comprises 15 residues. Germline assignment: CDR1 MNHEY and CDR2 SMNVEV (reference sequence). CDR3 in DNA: TGTGCCAGCAGCGTGACGACGGACAGGGGATATGGCTACACCTTC. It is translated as CASSVTTDRGYGYTF.

The CDR3 region is CAISVDPGETQYF. In nucleotides, the CDR3 is TGTGCCATCAGTGTAGACCCGGGCGAGACCCAGTACTTC. The gene calls are TRBV10-3 and TRBJ2-5; D ambiguous. CDR1 is ENHRY, CDR2 SYGVKD, per germline. Trimming pared 4 bases from V and 5 bases from J, leaving 11 bases between. CDR3 length: 13 amino acids.

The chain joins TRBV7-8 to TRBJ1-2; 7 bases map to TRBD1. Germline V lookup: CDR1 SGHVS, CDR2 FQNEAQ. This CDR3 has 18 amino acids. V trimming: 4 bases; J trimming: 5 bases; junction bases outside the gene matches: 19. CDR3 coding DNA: TGTGCCAGCAGCTCAGATCTCCTAAGGGACAGAAGGGGATATGGCTACACCTTC. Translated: CASSSDLLRDRRGYGYTF.

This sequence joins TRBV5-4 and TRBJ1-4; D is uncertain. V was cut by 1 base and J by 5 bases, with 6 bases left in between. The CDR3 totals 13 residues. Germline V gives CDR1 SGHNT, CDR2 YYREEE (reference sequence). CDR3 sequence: CASSLWSNEKLFF. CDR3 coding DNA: TGTGCCAGCAGCTTGTGGTCGAATGAAAAACTGTTTTTT. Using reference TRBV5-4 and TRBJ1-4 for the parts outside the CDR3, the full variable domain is ETGVTQSPTHLIKTRGQQVTLRCSSQSGHNTVSWYQQALGQGPQFIFQYYREEENGRGNFPPRFSGLQFPNYSSELNVNALELDDSALYLCASSLWSNEKLFFGSGTQLSVL.

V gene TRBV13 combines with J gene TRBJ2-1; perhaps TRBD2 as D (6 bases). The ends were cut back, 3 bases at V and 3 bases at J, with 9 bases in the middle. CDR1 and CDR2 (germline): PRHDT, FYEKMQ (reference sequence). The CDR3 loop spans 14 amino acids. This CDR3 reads CASSLTRYYNEQFF. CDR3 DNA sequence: TGTGCCAGCAGCTTGACTAGATACTACAATGAGCAGTTCTTC.

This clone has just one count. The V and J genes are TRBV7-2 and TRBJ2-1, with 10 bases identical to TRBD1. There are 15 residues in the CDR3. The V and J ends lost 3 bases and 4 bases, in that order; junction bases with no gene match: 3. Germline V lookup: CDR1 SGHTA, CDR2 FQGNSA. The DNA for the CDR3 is TGTGCCAGCAGCTTGGCGGGACAGGGGTACAATGAGCAGTTCTTC. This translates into CASSLAGQGYNEQFF.

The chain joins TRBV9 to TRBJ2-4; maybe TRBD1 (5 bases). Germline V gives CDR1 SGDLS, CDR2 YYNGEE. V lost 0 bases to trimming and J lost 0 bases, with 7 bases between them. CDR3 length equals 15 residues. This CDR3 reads CASSVAQGAKNIQYF. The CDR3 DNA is TGTGCCAGCAGCGTAGCGCAGGGAGCCAAAAACATTCAGTACTTC.

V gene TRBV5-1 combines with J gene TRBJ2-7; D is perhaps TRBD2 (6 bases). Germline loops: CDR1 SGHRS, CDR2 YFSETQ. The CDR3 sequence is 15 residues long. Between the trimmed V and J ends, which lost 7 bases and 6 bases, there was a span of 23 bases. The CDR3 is CASSLPSGELGEQYF. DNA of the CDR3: TGCGCCAGCTCACTCCCATCGGGGGAGTTAGGCGAGCAGTACTTC.

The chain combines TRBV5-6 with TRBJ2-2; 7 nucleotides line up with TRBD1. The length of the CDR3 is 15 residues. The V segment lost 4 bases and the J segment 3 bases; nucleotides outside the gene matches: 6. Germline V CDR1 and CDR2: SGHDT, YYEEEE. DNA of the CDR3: TGTGCCAGCAGCCTCCCGGGACAGTACACCGGGGAGCTGTTTTTT. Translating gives CASSLPGQYTGELFF.

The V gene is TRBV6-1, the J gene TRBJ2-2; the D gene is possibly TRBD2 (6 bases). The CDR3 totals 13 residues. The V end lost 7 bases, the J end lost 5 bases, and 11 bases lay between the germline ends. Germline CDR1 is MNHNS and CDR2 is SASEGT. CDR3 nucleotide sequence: TGTGCCAGCACGCGGGACTGGACCGGGGAGCTGTTTTTT. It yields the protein CASTRDWTGELFF.

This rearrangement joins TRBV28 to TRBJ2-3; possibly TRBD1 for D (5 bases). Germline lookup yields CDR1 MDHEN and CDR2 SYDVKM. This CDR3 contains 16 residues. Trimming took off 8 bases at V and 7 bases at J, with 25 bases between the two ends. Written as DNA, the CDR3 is TGTGCCAGCCCGACAGAGATCATAGTTCACCACAATACGCAGTATTTT. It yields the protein CASPTEIIVHHNTQYF. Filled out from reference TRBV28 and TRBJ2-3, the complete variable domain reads DVKVTQSSRYLVKRTGEKVFLECVQDMDHENMFWYRQDPGLGLRLIYFSYDVKMKEKGDIPEGYSVSREKKERFSLILESASTNQTSMYLCASPTEIIVHHNTQYFGPGTRLTVL.

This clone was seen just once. CDR3 nucleotides: TGTGCCAGCAGTGAATCAGGAGTTAGGAACATTCAGTACTTC. Protein: CASSESGVRNIQYF. V is TRBV25-1 and J is TRBJ2-4; D is ambiguous. The length of the CDR3 is 14 residues. Germline assignment: CDR1 MGHDK and CDR2 SYGVNS. V lost 1 base and J lost 7, with 11 bases in between.